This T cell receptor (beta chain) was sequenced in a study of ipilimumab plus nivolumab after autologous stem cell transplantation. The overall study: Typical patient got about 5 ipilimumab doses and about eight nivolumab doses (median). The myeloma group: high-risk transplant-naive, or relapse within 3 years after first autologous transplant.

V was trimmed by 2 bases and J by 7 bases, leaving 6 bases between them. This CDR3 is built from 12 residues. Germline CDR1 reads SNHLY; CDR2 reads FYNNEI. The method was immunoSEQ multiplex PCR; TCRdb's version includes in-frame clones alone and lacks a portion of them. This table holds hundreds of clones, about 76% found once. Patients received nivolumab 3 mg/kg at weeks 1, 4, 7, 10, then fortnightly to week 26. The gene calls are TRBV2 and TRBJ1-5; no definite D call. This specimen consisted of PBMCs, obtained in a trial of ipilimumab plus nivolumab as post-transplant consolidation. This TCR derives from a male donor with multiple myeloma. Here the CDR3 DNA reads TGTGCCAGCAGTGAAACAAGGCAGCCCCAGCATTTT. Its translation: CASSETRQPQHF. Complete variable domain (other parts from reference TRBV2 and TRBJ1-5): EPEVTQTPSHQVTQMGQEVILRCVPISNHLYFYWYRQILGQKVEFLVSFYNNEISEKSEIFDDQFSVERPDGSNFTLKIRSTKLEDSAMYFCASSETRQPQHFGDGTRLSIL.